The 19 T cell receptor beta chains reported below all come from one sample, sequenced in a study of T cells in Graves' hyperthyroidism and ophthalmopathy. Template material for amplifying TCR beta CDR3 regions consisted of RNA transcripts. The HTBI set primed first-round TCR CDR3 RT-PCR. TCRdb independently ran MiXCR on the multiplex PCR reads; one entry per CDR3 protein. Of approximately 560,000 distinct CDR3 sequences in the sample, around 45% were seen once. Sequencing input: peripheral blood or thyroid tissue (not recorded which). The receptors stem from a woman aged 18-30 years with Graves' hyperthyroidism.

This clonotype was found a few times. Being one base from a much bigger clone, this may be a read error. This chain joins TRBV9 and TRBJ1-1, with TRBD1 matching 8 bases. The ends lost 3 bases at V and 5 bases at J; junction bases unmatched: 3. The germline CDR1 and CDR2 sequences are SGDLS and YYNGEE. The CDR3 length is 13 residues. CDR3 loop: CASSGTGRTEAFF. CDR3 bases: TGTGCCAGCAGCGGGACAGGGCGGACTGAAGCTTTCTTT.

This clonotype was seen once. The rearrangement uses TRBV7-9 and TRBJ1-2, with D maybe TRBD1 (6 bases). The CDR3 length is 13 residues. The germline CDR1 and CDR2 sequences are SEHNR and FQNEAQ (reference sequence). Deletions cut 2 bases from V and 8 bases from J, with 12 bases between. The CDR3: CASSLQGFDGYTF. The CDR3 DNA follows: TGTGCCAGCAGCTTACAGGGGTTCGACGGCTACACCTTC.

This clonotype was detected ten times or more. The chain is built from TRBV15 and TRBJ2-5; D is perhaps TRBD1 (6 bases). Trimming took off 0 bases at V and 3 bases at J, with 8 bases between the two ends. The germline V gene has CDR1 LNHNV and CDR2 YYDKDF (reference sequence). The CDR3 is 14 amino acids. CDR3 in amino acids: CATSRDQGKETQYF. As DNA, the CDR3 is TGTGCCACCAGCAGAGATCAGGGGAAAGAGACCCAGTACTTC.

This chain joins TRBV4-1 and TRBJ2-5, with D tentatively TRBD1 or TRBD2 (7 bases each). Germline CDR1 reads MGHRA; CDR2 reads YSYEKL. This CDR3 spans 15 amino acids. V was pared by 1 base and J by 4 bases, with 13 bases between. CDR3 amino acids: CASSQGSGGVETQYF. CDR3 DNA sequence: TGCGCCAGCAGCCAAGGTTCAGGGGGGGTAGAGACCCAGTACTTC.

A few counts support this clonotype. The CDR3 DNA is TGTGCCAGCAGTTTCCTTCAGGGCACTGAAGCTTTCTTT. Encoded protein: CASSFLQGTEAFF. The chain joins TRBV12-3 or TRBV12-4 to TRBJ1-1; a weak D match, TRBD1 (5 bases). Trimming left V 3 bases short and J 4 bases short, with 9 bases between. CDR3 size: 13 residues.

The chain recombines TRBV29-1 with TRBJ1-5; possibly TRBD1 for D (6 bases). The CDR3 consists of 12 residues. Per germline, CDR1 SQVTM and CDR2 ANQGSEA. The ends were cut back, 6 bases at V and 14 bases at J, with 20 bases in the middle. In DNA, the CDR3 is TGCAGCGTCCTAAAGCCAGGGGAGTACGAGCATTTT. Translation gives CSVLKPGEYEHF.

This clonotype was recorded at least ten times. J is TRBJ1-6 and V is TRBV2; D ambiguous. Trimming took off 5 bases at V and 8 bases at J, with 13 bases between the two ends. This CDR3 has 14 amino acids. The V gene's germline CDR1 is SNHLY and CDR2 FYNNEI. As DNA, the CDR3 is TGTGCCAGCAGTTTAGCGGACGGTGATTCACCCCTCCACTTT. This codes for CASSLADGDSPLHF.

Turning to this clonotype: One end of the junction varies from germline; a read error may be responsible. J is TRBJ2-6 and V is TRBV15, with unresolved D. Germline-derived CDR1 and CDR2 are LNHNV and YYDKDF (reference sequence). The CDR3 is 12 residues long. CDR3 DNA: TGTGCCACCAGCAGAGGGGTGAACACTGAAGCTTTC. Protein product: CATSRGVNTEAF.

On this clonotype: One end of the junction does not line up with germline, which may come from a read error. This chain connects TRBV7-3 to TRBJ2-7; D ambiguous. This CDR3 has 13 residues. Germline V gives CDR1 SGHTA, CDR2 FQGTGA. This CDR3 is CASSGDQAYEQCF. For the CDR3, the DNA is TGTGCCAGCAGCGGTGACCAGGCCTACGAGCAGTGCTTC.

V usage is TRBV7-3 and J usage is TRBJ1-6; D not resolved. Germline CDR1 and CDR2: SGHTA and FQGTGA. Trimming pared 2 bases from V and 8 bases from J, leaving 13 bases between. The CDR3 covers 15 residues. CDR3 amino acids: CASSLVSGEYSPLHF. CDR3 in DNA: TGTGCCAGCAGCTTAGTCAGCGGGGAGTATTCACCCCTCCACTTT.

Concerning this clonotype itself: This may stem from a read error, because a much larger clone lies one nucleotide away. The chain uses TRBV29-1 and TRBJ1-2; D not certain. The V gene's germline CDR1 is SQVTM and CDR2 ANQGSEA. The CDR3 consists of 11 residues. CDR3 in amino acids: CSVGEGYGYIF. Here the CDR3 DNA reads TGCAGCGTTGGAGAGGGCTATGGCTACATCTTC.

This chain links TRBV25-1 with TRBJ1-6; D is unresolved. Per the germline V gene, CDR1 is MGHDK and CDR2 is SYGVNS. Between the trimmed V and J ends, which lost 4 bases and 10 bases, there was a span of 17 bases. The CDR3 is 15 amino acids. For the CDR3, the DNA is TGTGCCAGCAGTGCTAGCGGGCCAGTACCCTCACCCCTCCACTTT. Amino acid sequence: CASSASGPVPSPLHF.

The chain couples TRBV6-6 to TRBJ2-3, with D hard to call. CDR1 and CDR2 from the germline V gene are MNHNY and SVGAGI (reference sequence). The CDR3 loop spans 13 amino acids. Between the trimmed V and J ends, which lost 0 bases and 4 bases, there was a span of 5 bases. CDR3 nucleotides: TGTGCCAGCAGTTACTCGTTGGCAGATACGCAGTATTTT. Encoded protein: CASSYSLADTQYF.

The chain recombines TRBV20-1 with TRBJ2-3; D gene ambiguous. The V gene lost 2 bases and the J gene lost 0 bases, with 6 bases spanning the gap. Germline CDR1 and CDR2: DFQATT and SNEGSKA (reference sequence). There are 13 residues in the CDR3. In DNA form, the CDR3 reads TGCAGTGCTAGACCGACTAGCACAGATACGCAGTATTTT. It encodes CSARPTSTDTQYF.

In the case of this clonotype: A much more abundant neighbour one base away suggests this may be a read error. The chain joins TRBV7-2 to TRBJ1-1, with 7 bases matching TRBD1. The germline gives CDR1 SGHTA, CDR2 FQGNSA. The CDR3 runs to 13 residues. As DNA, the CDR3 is TGTGCCAACAGCATAACGACAGGGAGGGAAGCTTTCTTT. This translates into CANSITTGREAFF.

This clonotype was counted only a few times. CDR3 nucleotides: TGCGCCAGCAGCCCTAGACACGCAACTAATGAAAAACTGTTTTTT. It translates to CASSPRHATNEKLFF. V is TRBV5-1 and J is TRBJ1-4; unclear D gene. Germline CDR1 and CDR2: SGHRS and YFSETQ. The V and J ends lost 4 bases and 0 bases respectively, with 10 bases between them. CDR3 length: 15 residues.

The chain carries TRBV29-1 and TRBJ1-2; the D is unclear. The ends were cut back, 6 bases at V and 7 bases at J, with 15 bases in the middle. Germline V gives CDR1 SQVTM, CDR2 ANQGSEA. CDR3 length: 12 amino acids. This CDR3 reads CSVEDGETGYTF. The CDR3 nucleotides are TGCAGCGTCGAGGACGGGGAAACTGGCTACACCTTC.

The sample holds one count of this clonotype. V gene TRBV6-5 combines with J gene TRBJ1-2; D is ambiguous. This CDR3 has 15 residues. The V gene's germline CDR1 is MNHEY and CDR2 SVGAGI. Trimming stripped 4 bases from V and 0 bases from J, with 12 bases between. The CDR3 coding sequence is TGTGCCAGCAGTTTTATAGGGAACGCTAACTATGGCTACACCTTC. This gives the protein CASSFIGNANYGYTF.

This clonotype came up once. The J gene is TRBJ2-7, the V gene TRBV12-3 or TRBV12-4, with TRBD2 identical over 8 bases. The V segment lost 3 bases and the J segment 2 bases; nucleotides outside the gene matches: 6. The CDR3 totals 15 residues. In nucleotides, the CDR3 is TGTGCCAGCAGTTTGAGCGGGAGAACTCCCTACGAGCAGTACTTC. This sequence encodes CASSLSGRTPYEQYF.